These 5 T cell receptor beta chains were sequenced from one sample in a study of blood T cell repertoires in COVID-19. Clones were read by immunoSEQ multiplex PCR, and TCRdb kept only the in-frame ones, dropping some. The sample yields some 450,000 clones, approximately 90% seen once. The sample comprised peripheral blood. The receptors here all came from a man between 18 and 29 years old with COVID-19, enrolled during active disease.

The chain is built from TRBV4-2 and TRBJ1-4; unclear D gene. Germline CDR1 and CDR2: LGHNA and YNFKEQ. Deletions cut 1 base from V and 8 bases from J, with 8 bases between. CDR3 size: 13 residues. CDR3 bases: TGTGCCAGCAGCCAAGGGGCGTGGGAAAAACTGTTTTTT. This translates into CASSQGAWEKLFF.

The rearrangement uses TRBV2 and TRBJ2-5; tentatively, D is TRBD1 (6 bases). The V end lost 6 bases, the J end lost 1 base, and 15 bases lay between the germline ends. Germline-derived CDR1 and CDR2 are SNHLY and FYNNEI. CDR3 length: 15 amino acids. The chain's CDR3 is CASRLLSGAQETQYF. The CDR3 coding sequence is TGTGCCAGCAGGTTACTCTCAGGGGCCCAAGAGACCCAGTACTTC.

The chain is built from TRBV24-1 and TRBJ2-2, with D maybe TRBD2 (6 bases). The CDR3 loop spans 16 amino acids. Trimming cost V 3 bases and J 5 bases, with 15 bases left between them. Germline CDR1 is KGHDR and CDR2 is SFDVKD. CDR3 sequence reads: CATSDARAGNTGELFF. The CDR3 bases are TGTGCCACCAGTGATGCTCGGGCGGGGAATACCGGGGAGCTGTTTTTT.

The rearrangement joins TRBV2 to TRBJ1-3; D not certain. This CDR3 region has 15 residues. V was shortened by 6 bases and J by 0 bases, with 12 bases between the two germline ends. Germline V gene lookup returns CDR1 SNHLY and CDR2 FYNNEI. The CDR3 region is CASSRESASGNTIYF. CDR3 nucleotides: TGTGCCAGCAGCCGGGAAAGCGCCTCTGGAAACACCATATATTTT.

The chain carries TRBV7-2 and TRBJ2-3; 13 bases map to TRBD2. This CDR3 has 18 amino acids. Germline V gene data show CDR1 as SGHTA and CDR2 as FQGNSA. V shed 5 bases, J shed 0 bases, and the junction held 8 bases outside the gene matches. The CDR3 nucleotides are TGTGCCAGCAGCCCAAGGACTAGCGGGAGAACTAGCACAGATACGCAGTATTTT. It codes for CASSPRTSGRTSTDTQYF.